This T cell receptor (beta chain) was documented in a study (dated by TCRdb to the mid-2010s). Study-wide context: The study examined whether tumor-infiltrating Tregs in breast cancer are drawn from blood Tregs or arise in situ by conversion from other CD4+ T cell subsets. Overall study results and their limits: Tumor memory CD4+ T cell TCR gene usage was found to cluster with blood and lymph node memory CD4+ cells and with lymph node naive CD4+ cells. Validation in the larger cohort was restricted to a single TCR beta V-J rearrangement rather than whole repertoires. Tumor-infiltrating Treg TCR alpha and beta sequences overlapped most with tumor naive CD4+ T cells, then with blood naive CD4+ T cells.

V is clipped by 3 bases and J by 6 bases, and the sequence between their germline boundaries is 16 bases long. Counted from cysteine to phenylalanine, this CDR3 has 15 amino acids. Kept here is only the CDR3 DNA, which spans 45 bases and is read in frame from base 1. CDR1 and CDR2, looked up from the germline V gene, are MGHRA and YSYEKL. Full-length TCR variable regions were amplified by 5' RACE PCR with constant-region reverse primers, followed by semi-nested PCR with Nested Universal Primer A. The ReliaPrep RNA Cell Miniprep System was used to extract total RNA, which was then reverse transcribed into 5'RACE-ready cDNA with the SMARTer RACE 5'/3' Kit. Full-length TCR alpha and beta libraries were barcoded with multiplex adaptors and sequenced on an Illumina MiSeq. In the paper's pipeline: Sequencing data were pooled across the five patients for each of nine subset-tissue groups and compared by unsupervised clustering of TCR gene usage. The Morisita-Horn index, with shared sequences weighted by their contribution to each repertoire, was used to calculate repertoire similarity. TCRdb's own reprocessing of the public reads used fastp at Q25 and MiXCR and kept productive beta chains. For every CDR3 protein sequence, its rows merge into one entry that carries the most common genes and DNA. The V and J calls were not made by the authors but by TCRdb's processing. Recorded for this sample are 62,000 or so distinct CDR3 sequences; roughly 30% of them occurred a single time. The ten top clones hold about 2.5% of the sample.

The Miltenyi Naive CD4+ T Cell Isolation kit was used to purify naive CD4+ T cells, and Tregs were depleted with CD25 microbeads. Tregs, naive and memory CD4+ T cells from tumor, blood and ipsilateral draining lymph nodes of five or six breast cancer patients underwent full-length TCR alpha and beta sequencing. Tumor tissue and lymph nodes obtained from ipsilateral axillary dissection were perfused with PBS, minced and then digested with collagenase I and hyaluronidase. FACS confirmed that the sorted cell populations were more than 90% pure. This clonotype was counted between two and nine times. Its antigen is unknown. Per-base quality was not reported, and no clone a single base away is much larger than it.

The specimen sequenced was tumor-infiltrating naive CD4+ T cells sorted from the breast tumor. Per the publication, the cell subset or site label means: naive CD4+ T cells, CD4+CD45RA+CD25-. This clonotype was obtained from a female donor with breast cancer. The chain was built from TRBV4-1 and TRBJ2-3, with no confidently assigned D gene. CDR3 region: CASSQLLGSPDTQYF. The nucleotide sequence is TGCGCCAGCAGCCAGCTCTTGGGCAGTCCGGATACGCAGTATTTT.